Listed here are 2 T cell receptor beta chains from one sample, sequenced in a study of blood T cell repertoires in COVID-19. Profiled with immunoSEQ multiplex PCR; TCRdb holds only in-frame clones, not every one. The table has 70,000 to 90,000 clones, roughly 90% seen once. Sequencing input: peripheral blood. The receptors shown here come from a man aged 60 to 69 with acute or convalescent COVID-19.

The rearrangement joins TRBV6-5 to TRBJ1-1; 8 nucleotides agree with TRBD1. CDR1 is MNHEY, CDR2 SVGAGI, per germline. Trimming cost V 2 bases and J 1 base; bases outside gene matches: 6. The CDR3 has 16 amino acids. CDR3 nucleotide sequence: TGTGCCAGCAGTTACCACGGGACAGGAAAGAACACTGAAGCTTTCTTT. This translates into CASSYHGTGKNTEAFF.

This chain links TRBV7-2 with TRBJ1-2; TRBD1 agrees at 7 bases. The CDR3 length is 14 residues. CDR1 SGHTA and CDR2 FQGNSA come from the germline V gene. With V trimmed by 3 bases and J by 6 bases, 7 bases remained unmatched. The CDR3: CASSLTGLGNGYTF. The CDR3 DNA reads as TGTGCCAGCAGCTTGACAGGGTTGGGGAATGGCTACACCTTC.